This T cell receptor beta chain was observed in a study of blood T cell repertoires in COVID-19. Whole-study context: Samples representing acute and convalescent COVID-19 were sourced from the United States, Italy and Spain. From T cells, B-cell-depleted T cells, or PBMCs came the material, which was cDNA or gDNA.

The table came from immunoSEQ multiplex PCR; TCRdb's copy has only in-frame clones and leaves some out. The table shows tens of thousands of clones, with 80% to 85% occurring only once. The CDR3 runs to 15 residues. The ends lost 0 bases at V and 2 bases at J; junction bases unmatched: 4. Germline V lookup: CDR1 MGHRA, CDR2 YSYEKL. Material: peripheral blood. The V call is TRBV4-1, the J call TRBJ2-7; 7 bases fit TRBD1. This receptor was identified in a human donor in a cohort sampled during active COVID-19. The CDR3 bases are TGCGCCAGCAGCCAAGAGGACAGGTTGGCCTACGAGCAGTACTTC. This translates into CASSQEDRLAYEQYF.